The 14 T cell receptor beta chains in this list originate from one sample, sequenced in a study of cytomegalovirus exposure and HLA in healthy donors. This table comes from immunoSEQ multiplex PCR, and its TCRdb copy is limited to in-frame clones, with some not included. This sample has tens of thousands of clones, with around 96% found just once. Sequencing was done on a sample of PBMCs. The receptors were sampled from a man aged 18 to 29 in good health and CMV-seropositive.

This clone was found once. In nucleotides, the CDR3 is TGTGCCAGCAGTTCTGGACAGGGGCCATATGGCTACACCTTC. It encodes CASSSGQGPYGYTF. This sequence joins TRBV27 and TRBJ1-2; 9 bases map to TRBD1. The CDR3 extends over 14 amino acids. The germline CDR1 and CDR2 sequences are MNHEY and SMNVEV (reference sequence). The V gene end was trimmed by 4 bases and the J gene end by 5 bases; junction bases not matched to a gene: 5.

V and J are TRBV7-2 and TRBJ1-4, with D hard to call. This CDR3 is 15 amino acids long. Germline values: CDR1 SGHTA, CDR2 FQGNSA. The ends were cut back, 2 bases at V and 4 bases at J, with 11 bases in the middle. CDR3 amino acids: CASSLQAGYNEKLFF. The CDR3 DNA sequence: TGTGCCAGCAGCTTACAAGCGGGATATAATGAAAAACTGTTTTTT.

This sequence joins TRBV28 and TRBJ1-4; D is perhaps TRBD1 (5 bases). Germline assignment: CDR1 MDHEN and CDR2 SYDVKM. CDR3 length: 16 amino acids. V was shortened by 7 bases and J by 0 bases, with 15 bases between the two germline ends. The CDR3 sequence is CASKDTQGATNEKLFF. The CDR3 DNA reads TGTGCCAGCAAGGATACCCAAGGGGCAACTAATGAAAAACTGTTTTTT.

CDR3: CASSLDRGGNQPQHF. The CDR3 region has the DNA TGTGCCAGCAGCCTTGACAGGGGCGGCAATCAGCCCCAGCATTTT. The chain is built from TRBV11-2 and TRBJ1-5; 8 bases align to TRBD1. Unmatched junction bases numbered 5, after V lost 5 bases and J lost 2 bases. The CDR3 covers 15 residues. Germline V gene lookup returns CDR1 SGHAT and CDR2 FQNNGV.

This CDR3 is CASRQGLHQPQHF. CDR3 in DNA: TGTGCCAGCAGACAGGGCCTACACCAGCCCCAGCATTTT. The V gene is TRBV27, the J gene TRBJ1-5; possible D gene TRBD1, 6 bases. Per germline, CDR1 MNHEY and CDR2 SMNVEV (reference sequence). The CDR3 sequence is 13 residues long. V lost 6 bases to trimming and J lost 7 bases, with 13 bases between them.

The rearrangement links TRBV11-2 to TRBJ1-1, with a weak D call TRBD1 (6 bases). Germline V lookup: CDR1 SGHAT, CDR2 FQNNGV. The CDR3 runs 15 residues. Trimming took off 4 bases at V and 3 bases at J, with 15 bases between the two ends. CDR3 sequence reads: CASSSIRGGDTEAFF. The CDR3 DNA is TGTGCCAGCAGCTCCATTAGGGGGGGAGACACTGAAGCTTTCTTT.

The V call is TRBV19, the J call TRBJ1-2; TRBD1 is a possible D gene (6 bases). V was clipped by 5 bases and J by 4 bases, with 20 bases between them. This CDR3 spans 16 amino acids. Germline V gives CDR1 LNHDA, CDR2 SQIVND (reference sequence). CDR3 sequence (DNA): TGTGCCAGTAGTCCGCGGACAGAGCACTTGATCTATGGCTACACCTTC. It yields the protein CASSPRTEHLIYGYTF.

This clone showed up just once. This sequence joins TRBV28 and TRBJ2-1, with 7 bases aligning to TRBD1. After removal of 4 bases from V and 3 bases from J, the junction contained 6 bases not matched to a gene. The V gene's germline CDR1 is MDHEN and CDR2 SYDVKM. This CDR3 comprises 15 residues. CDR3 sequence (DNA): TGTGCCAGCAGTTCCCCGGGACAGCTCTACAATGAGCAGTTCTTC. It translates to CASSSPGQLYNEQFF.

The chain combines TRBV12-5 with TRBJ1-2; TRBD1 matches at 7 bases. Trimming at V came to 5 bases and at J to 6 bases, leaving 6 bases not matched to a gene. Germline CDR1 is LGHNT and CDR2 is FRNRAP. This CDR3 comprises 13 residues. CDR3 in DNA: TGTGCTAGTGGTCCCGGACAGGTAGATGGCTACACCTTC. Protein sequence: CASGPGQVDGYTF. Variable domain in full (rest from reference TRBV12-5 and TRBJ1-2): DARVTQTPRHKVTEMGQEVTMRCQPILGHNTVFWYRQTMMQGLELLAYFRNRAPLDDSGMPKDRFSAEMPDATLATLKIQPSEPRDSAVYFCASGPGQVDGYTFGSGTRLTVV.

This chain uses TRBV11-1 with TRBJ2-7, with TRBD1 matching over 10 bases. From germline, CDR1 is SGHAT and CDR2 FQDESV (reference sequence). The CDR3 extends over 16 amino acids. V dropped 0 bases and J dropped 7; count of bases not matched to a gene: 9. For the CDR3, the DNA is TGTGCCAGCAGCTTAGCCCGGACAGGGGGTACTGAGGAGCAGTACTTC. Its protein product is CASSLARTGGTEEQYF. The whole variable domain, remainder taken from reference TRBV11-1 and TRBJ2-7, is EAEVAQSPRYKITEKSQAVAFWCDPISGHATLYWYRQILGQGPELLVQFQDESVVDDSQLPKDRFSAERLKGVDSTLKIQPAELGDSAMYLCASSLARTGGTEEQYFGPGTRLTVT.

The chain is built from TRBV28 and TRBJ1-1; D is possibly TRBD1 (5 bases). The germline V and J ends were trimmed by 4 bases and 4 bases, with 13 bases remaining between them. The CDR3 is 14 residues long. Germline loops: CDR1 MDHEN, CDR2 SYDVKM. CDR3 region: CASSSPQGSTEAFF. DNA of the CDR3: TGTGCCAGCAGTTCCCCCCAGGGTAGCACTGAAGCTTTCTTT.

The chain combines TRBV12-5 with TRBJ2-2; D is undetermined. CDR3 length: 19 residues. Trimming left V 1 base short and J 3 bases short, with 21 bases between. Germline CDR1 is LGHNT and CDR2 is FRNRAP. In DNA, the CDR3 is TGTGCTAGTGGTTTGGGACATAAGGCTTCCTCCGGTGACACCGGGGAGCTGTTTTTT. This encodes CASGLGHKASSGDTGELFF.

The CDR3 region is CASRREQGWSGELFF. CDR3 sequence (DNA): TGCGCCAGCAGACGGGAACAGGGTTGGTCCGGGGAGCTGTTTTTT. This chain uses TRBV4-1 with TRBJ2-2; D may be TRBD1 (6 bases). The V end lost 6 bases, the J end lost 6 bases, and 17 bases lay between the germline ends. Germline V gene data show CDR1 as MGHRA and CDR2 as YSYEKL. The CDR3 loop spans 15 amino acids.

In its sample, this clone was seen once. This chain links TRBV7-2 with TRBJ1-1; 7 nucleotides line up with TRBD1. Germline CDR1 is SGHTA and CDR2 is FQGNSA. The J segment lost 3 bases and the V segment lost 5 bases, leaving 6 bases of the junction unmatched. The CDR3 loop spans 14 amino acids. The CDR3 sequence is CASSLQGTHTEAFF. CDR3 sequence (DNA): TGTGCCAGCAGCCTACAGGGGACACACACTGAAGCTTTCTTT.